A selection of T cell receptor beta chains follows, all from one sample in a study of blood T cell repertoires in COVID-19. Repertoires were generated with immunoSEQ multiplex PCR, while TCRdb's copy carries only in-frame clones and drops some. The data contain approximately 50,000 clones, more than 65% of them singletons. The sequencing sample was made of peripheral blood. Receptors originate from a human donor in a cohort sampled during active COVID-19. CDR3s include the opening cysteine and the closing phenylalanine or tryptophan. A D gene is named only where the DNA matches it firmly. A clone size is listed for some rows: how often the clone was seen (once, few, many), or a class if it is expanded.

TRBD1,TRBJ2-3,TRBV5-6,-,TGTGCCAGCAGCACCGGGACAGGGCGCGCAGATACGCAGTATTTT,CASSTGTGRADTQYF
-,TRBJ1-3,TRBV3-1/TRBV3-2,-,TGTGCCACCTCATATGGGGGGATGGGAGGAAACACCATATATTTT,CATSYGGMGGNTIYF
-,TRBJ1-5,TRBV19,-,TGTGCCAGTAGTATCGATGGACAGATCCCTGATCAGCCCCAGCATTTT,CASSIDGQIPDQPQHF
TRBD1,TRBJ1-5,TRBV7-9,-,TGTGCCAGCAGCCCTCCCGGGACAGGGAATCAGCCCCAGCATTTT,CASSPPGTGNQPQHF
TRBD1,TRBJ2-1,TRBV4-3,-,TGCGCCAGCAGCCTCAGTGACAGGGACAATGAGCAGTTCTTC,CASSLSDRDNEQFF
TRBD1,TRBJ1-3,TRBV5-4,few,TGTGCCAGCAGCTTGGGGACAGGGAGCTCTGGAAACACCATATATTTT,CASSLGTGSSGNTIYF
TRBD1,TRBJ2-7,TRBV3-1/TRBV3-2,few,TGTGCCAGCAGCCCCCGGGACAGAGGCGACTACGAGCAGTACTTC,CASSPRDRGDYEQYF
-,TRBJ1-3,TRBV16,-,TGTGCCAGCAGCCAATCCGTATTCACGGCTGGAAACACCATATATTTT,CASSQSVFTAGNTIYF
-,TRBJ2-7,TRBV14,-,TGTGCCAGCAGCCAAGATGCAGGGGTAGTCCACGAGCAGTACTTC,CASSQDAGVVHEQYF
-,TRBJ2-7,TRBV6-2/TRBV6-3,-,TGTGCCAGCAGTTACGAGGGGCGGGGAAGGTACGAGCAGTACTTC,CASSYEGRGRYEQYF
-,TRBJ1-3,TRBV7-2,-,TGTGCCAGCACCCCCTCGCGGGGTACTGGAAACACCATATATTTT,CASTPSRGTGNTIYF
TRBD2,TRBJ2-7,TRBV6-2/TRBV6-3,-,TGTGCCAGCAGTCCGGGACTAGCGGGAGTAATAAAGGAGCAGTACTTC,CASSPGLAGVIKEQYF
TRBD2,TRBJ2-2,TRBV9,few,TGTGCCAGCAGCGTAGATAGTCGGGGGGCCGGGGAGCTGTTTTTT,CASSVDSRGAGELFF
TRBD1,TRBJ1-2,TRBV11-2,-,TGTGCCAGCAGCTTAGGAGCTCCTAAGGCGGGACAGAATGGCTACACCTTC,CASSLGAPKAGQNGYTF
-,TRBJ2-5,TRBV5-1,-,TGCGCCAGCAGCTTGGAGTCCCAGTACCAAGAGACCCAGTACTTC,CASSLESQYQETQYF
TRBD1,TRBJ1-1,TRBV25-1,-,TGTGCCAGCGACTCCGGGACAGGGAACACTGAAGCTTTCTTT,CASDSGTGNTEAFF
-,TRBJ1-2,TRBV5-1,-,TGCGCCAGCAGCTTGAACGGAGATGGCTACACCTTC,CASSLNGDGYTF
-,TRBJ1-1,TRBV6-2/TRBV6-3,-,TGTGCCAGCAGTTACTTAGGCGGGAACACTGAAGCTTTCTTT,CASSYLGGNTEAFF
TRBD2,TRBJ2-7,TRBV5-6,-,TGTGCCAGCAGCTTGGCTGGTAGCGGGAGGTACTACGAGCAGTACTTC,CASSLAGSGRYYEQYF
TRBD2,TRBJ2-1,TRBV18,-,TGTGCCAGCTCACTATCACTAGCGGGAGTAGGCAATGAGCAGTTCTTC,CASSLSLAGVGNEQFF
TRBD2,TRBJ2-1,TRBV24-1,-,TGTGCCACCAGTGACCCCTCGGGAGCGGGAGAACCTGAGCAGTTCTTC,CATSDPSGAGEPEQFF
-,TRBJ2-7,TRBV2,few,TGTGCCAGCAGTGCCCAGGGGACGGGTGAGCAGTACTTC,CASSAQGTGEQYF
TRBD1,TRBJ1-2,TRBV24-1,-,TGTGCCACCTATGACAGGGAACATGGCTACACCTTC,CATYDREHGYTF
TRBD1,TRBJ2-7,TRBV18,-,TGTGCCAGCTCACTTGGGACAGTGCAAGAGCAGTACTTC,CASSLGTVQEQYF
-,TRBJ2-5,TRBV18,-,TGTGCCAGCTCCCTCTCGAGCGGGGAGACCCAGTACTTC,CASSLSSGETQYF
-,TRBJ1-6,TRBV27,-,TGTGCCAGCAGTTTAAAGAGAGATTCACCCCTCCACTTT,CASSLKRDSPLHF
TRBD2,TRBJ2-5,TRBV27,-,TGTGCCAGCAGTTCTGGACTAGCGGGAGAGACCCAGTACTTC,CASSSGLAGETQYF
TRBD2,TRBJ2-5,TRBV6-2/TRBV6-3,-,TGTGCCAGCAGTTCTGATAGCGGGAGTGGAGAGACCCAGTACTTC,CASSSDSGSGETQYF
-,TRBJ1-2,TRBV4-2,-,TGTGCCAGCAGTCCTATTGGGGTATGGCAGGGGTACGGCTACACCTTC,CASSPIGVWQGYGYTF
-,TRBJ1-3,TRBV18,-,TGTGCCAGCTCACCACCAGAGTTGAGAAACACCATATATTTT,CASSPPELRNTIYF
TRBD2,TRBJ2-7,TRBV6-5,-,TGTGCCAGCAGTTACGAGACGGGGGGGCCCTACGAGCAGTACTTC,CASSYETGGPYEQYF
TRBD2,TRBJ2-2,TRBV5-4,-,TGTGCCAGCAGCTTGTCTAGCGGGAGCTTTTTGGGGGAGCTGTTTTTT,CASSLSSGSFLGELFF
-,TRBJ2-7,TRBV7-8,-,TGTGCCAGCAGCTTAGCCAGGGTTACCTACGAGCAGTACTTC,CASSLARVTYEQYF
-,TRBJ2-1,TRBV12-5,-,TGTGCTAGCTTCAGAGGCCCGCGGGATGAGCAGTTCTTC,CASFRGPRDEQFF
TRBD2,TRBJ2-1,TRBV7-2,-,TGTGCCAGCAGCGCGCCGGGACTAGGACCGTTCTTC,CASSAPGLGPFF
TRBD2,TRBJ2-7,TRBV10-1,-,TGCGCCAGCAGTGAGCCGAAGCTAGCGGGACTGTTGTGTTACGAGCAGTACTTC,CASSEPKLAGLLCYEQYF
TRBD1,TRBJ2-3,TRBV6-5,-,TGTGCCAGCAGTTTACAGGGGAGCCTCACAGATACGCAGTATTTT,CASSLQGSLTDTQYF
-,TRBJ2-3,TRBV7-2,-,TGTGCCAGCAGCTTAGGCGCGGGATGGGATACGCAGTATTTT,CASSLGAGWDTQYF
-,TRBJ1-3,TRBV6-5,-,TGTGCCAGCAGTTACTCCGGAGGTGTCTCTGGAAACACCATATATTTT,CASSYSGGVSGNTIYF
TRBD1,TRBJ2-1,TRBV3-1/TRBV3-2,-,TGTGCCAGCAGCCAAGAAGGACAGGGGATCAATGAGCAGTTCTTC,CASSQEGQGINEQFF
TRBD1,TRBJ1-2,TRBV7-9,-,TGTGCCAGCAGCCCCGGACAGGCTAACTATGGCTACACCTTC,CASSPGQANYGYTF
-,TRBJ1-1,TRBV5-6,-,TGTGCCAGCAGCTACATAATTTCGACAGGCCCTAACACTGAAGCTTTCTTT,CASSYIISTGPNTEAFF
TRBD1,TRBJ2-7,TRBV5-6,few,TGTGCCAGCAGCCTCTGGAGACAGGGGCTATCCTTGGAGCAGTACTTC,CASSLWRQGLSLEQYF
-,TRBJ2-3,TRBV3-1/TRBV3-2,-,TGTGCCAGCAGCCAACAGGGCACAGATACGCAGTATTTT,CASSQQGTDTQYF
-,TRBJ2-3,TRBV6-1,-,TGTGCCAGCAGCCCGGGGGATACGCAGTATTTT,CASSPGDTQYF
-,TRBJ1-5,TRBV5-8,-,TGTGCCAGCAGCTTGGGGGACACGGGAAGACAGCCCCAGCATTTT,CASSLGDTGRQPQHF
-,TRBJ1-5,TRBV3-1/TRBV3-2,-,TGTGCCAGCAGGCCTTCAGGGGATAGCAATCAGCCCCAGCATTTT,CASRPSGDSNQPQHF
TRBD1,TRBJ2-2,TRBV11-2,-,TGTGCCAGCAGCTCGAGGACAGGGGGCGTCCCCGAGGAGCTGTTTTTT,CASSSRTGGVPEELFF
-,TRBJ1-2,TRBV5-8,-,TGTGCCAGCAGCCACTCGCGACAGAGGGGCTACACCTTC,CASSHSRQRGYTF
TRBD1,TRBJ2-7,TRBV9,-,TGTGCCAGCAGCCCCGGGACAGGGACGTGGGAGCAGTACTTC,CASSPGTGTWEQYF
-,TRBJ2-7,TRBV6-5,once,TGTGCCAGCAGTTACAGGGCAGGGATCTACGAGCAGTACTTC,CASSYRAGIYEQYF
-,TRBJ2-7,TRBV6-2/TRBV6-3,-,TGTGCCAGCAGTCTTGAAGGGTGGCGGGGCGGCTCCTACGAGCAGTACTTC,CASSLEGWRGGSYEQYF